The sequence of this TCR beta chain was determined in a study of tumor-infiltrating lymphocytes in primary liver carcinoma listed by TCRdb under 2017. Describing the broader study: The five patients, three men and two women aged 30 to 69 years, had hepatocellular carcinoma (four) or combined HCC and intrahepatic cholangiocarcinoma (one). Tumors of the five patients were stage T1-T3 N0M0 with maximum diameters of roughly 4 to 11 cm. Samples yielded roughly 3.65 to 7.5 million productive TCRbeta reads; read depth did not differ significantly between tissue types. TCRbeta repertoire sequencing, expression microarrays and whole-exome sequencing were combined in the study across five regions of each liver tumor, with adjacent normal tissue and blood also included. A total of roughly 35 specimens from 5 patients went through TCRbeta repertoire sequencing, namely 25 tumor regions, 5 adjacent noncancerous liver tissues and 5 peripheral blood samples. Agilent mRNA microarray profiling was performed on the 20 to 25 tumor region samples to relate TCRbeta repertoire diversity to the local molecular phenotype. Repertoires from technical replicates were highly reproducible, with mean shared-clone rates about 0.9 and correlation coefficients above 0.95. General conclusions and limits of the study: Repertoire overlap was found to be higher between tumor regions (mean approximately 35%) than between tumor-adjacent (around 17%) or tumor-blood (around 15%) pairs, consistent with antigen-driven expansion. Comparison of CD4+ and CD8+ T cell repertoires was precluded by the use of bulk unsorted samples. Compared with blood, tumors had a significantly larger share of the repertoire taken up by the top 250 clones (p = 0.039). Because sequencing covered only the TCR beta chain and unpaired alpha chains were not captured, true repertoire diversity is likely underestimated. The study included only four or five patients, and the authors note findings should be validated in a larger study. Just about 8-24% of top clones turned up in all five regions of a tumor, which suggests spatial heterogeneity among tumor-infiltrating T cells.

Concerning this clonotype: The antigen this receptor binds is unknown. The junction does not match germline at one end; this may be a read error.

From a lookup of the germline V gene (reference sequence), CDR1 and CDR2 are DFQATT and SNEGSKA. The CDR3 goes from the cysteine to the phenylalanine over 13 residues. Left in the record is the CDR3 DNA by itself, 39 bases read in frame from the first base. A constant-region primer and ProtoScript II reverse transcriptase were used to reverse-transcribe TCRbeta-specific cDNA from approximately 500 ng total RNA. TCRbeta libraries were built with three nested multiplex PCR rounds, a slightly modified ARM-PCR procedure. Each of the first two PCR rounds ran for around 10 cycles using multiplex TRBV1-TRBV30 forward primers together with a Cbeta reverse primer. Sample barcodes and Illumina adapters were added in a final 25-cycle PCR with Deep VentR polymerase. Amplicons of 200-500 bp were gel-purified with a QIAquick gel extraction kit before sequencing. An Illumina HiSeq 2500 was used to sequence the TCRbeta amplicons with 250-bp paired-end reads. The authors' analysis ran thus. Trimmomatic v0.33 was used to quality-trim the reads, and FLASH v1.2.11 was used to merge paired reads so that full CDR3 sequences could be recovered. MiGEC v1.2.1b assigned V, D and J germline segments to the rearranged TCRbeta sequences. Clonotype statistics and Shannon-Wiener diversity indices were calculated with VDJtools v1.0.0. Except for diversity analysis, only each sample's 250 most abundant clonotypes were used in subsequent analyses to reduce sampling bias. TCRdb handled the public reads itself, with Q25 trimming in fastp and clone calling in MiXCR, and kept productive beta chains. Here each entry gathers all rows of one CDR3 protein and keeps the most common genes and DNA. TCRdb's processing, not the authors' own work, is the source of the V and J calls. This sample has 100,000 to 150,000 distinct CDR3 sequences in its table, and 64% of those were observed once. The biggest ten clones account for 8% to 9% of the sample.

Without any cell sorting, total RNA and DNA were extracted together from 20-30 mg of bulk tissue using the AllPrep DNA/RNA mini kit. Surgical resection was performed in China between November 2015 and 2016 on four to six patients with histopathologically diagnosed primary liver carcinoma. Chronic HBV infection was present in the patients, and the patients were treatment-naive at sampling. Each tumor was sampled at five spatially separated regions: the tumor centre plus the superior, inferior, left-lateral and right-lateral poles. Histological examination found more than 80% viable tumor cells in every tumor sample. Each fresh piece of tumor and adjacent tissue was cut in two, with one half stored in RNAlater at -80 degrees C and the other half sent for histology.

The sequence was obtained from a woman aged 55 to 70 with primary liver carcinoma and hepatitis B virus infection. The rearranged chain carries TRBV20-1 and TRBJ1-5, with no confident D gene call. Input material: liver tumor tissue from sampling region 3. The sample's cell subset or site label, decoded: tumor region T3, left-lateral pole. In nucleotides, the sequence is TGCAGTGCTAGTAAAATGTTGAATCAGCCCCAACATTTT. It translates to CSASKMLNQPQHF.